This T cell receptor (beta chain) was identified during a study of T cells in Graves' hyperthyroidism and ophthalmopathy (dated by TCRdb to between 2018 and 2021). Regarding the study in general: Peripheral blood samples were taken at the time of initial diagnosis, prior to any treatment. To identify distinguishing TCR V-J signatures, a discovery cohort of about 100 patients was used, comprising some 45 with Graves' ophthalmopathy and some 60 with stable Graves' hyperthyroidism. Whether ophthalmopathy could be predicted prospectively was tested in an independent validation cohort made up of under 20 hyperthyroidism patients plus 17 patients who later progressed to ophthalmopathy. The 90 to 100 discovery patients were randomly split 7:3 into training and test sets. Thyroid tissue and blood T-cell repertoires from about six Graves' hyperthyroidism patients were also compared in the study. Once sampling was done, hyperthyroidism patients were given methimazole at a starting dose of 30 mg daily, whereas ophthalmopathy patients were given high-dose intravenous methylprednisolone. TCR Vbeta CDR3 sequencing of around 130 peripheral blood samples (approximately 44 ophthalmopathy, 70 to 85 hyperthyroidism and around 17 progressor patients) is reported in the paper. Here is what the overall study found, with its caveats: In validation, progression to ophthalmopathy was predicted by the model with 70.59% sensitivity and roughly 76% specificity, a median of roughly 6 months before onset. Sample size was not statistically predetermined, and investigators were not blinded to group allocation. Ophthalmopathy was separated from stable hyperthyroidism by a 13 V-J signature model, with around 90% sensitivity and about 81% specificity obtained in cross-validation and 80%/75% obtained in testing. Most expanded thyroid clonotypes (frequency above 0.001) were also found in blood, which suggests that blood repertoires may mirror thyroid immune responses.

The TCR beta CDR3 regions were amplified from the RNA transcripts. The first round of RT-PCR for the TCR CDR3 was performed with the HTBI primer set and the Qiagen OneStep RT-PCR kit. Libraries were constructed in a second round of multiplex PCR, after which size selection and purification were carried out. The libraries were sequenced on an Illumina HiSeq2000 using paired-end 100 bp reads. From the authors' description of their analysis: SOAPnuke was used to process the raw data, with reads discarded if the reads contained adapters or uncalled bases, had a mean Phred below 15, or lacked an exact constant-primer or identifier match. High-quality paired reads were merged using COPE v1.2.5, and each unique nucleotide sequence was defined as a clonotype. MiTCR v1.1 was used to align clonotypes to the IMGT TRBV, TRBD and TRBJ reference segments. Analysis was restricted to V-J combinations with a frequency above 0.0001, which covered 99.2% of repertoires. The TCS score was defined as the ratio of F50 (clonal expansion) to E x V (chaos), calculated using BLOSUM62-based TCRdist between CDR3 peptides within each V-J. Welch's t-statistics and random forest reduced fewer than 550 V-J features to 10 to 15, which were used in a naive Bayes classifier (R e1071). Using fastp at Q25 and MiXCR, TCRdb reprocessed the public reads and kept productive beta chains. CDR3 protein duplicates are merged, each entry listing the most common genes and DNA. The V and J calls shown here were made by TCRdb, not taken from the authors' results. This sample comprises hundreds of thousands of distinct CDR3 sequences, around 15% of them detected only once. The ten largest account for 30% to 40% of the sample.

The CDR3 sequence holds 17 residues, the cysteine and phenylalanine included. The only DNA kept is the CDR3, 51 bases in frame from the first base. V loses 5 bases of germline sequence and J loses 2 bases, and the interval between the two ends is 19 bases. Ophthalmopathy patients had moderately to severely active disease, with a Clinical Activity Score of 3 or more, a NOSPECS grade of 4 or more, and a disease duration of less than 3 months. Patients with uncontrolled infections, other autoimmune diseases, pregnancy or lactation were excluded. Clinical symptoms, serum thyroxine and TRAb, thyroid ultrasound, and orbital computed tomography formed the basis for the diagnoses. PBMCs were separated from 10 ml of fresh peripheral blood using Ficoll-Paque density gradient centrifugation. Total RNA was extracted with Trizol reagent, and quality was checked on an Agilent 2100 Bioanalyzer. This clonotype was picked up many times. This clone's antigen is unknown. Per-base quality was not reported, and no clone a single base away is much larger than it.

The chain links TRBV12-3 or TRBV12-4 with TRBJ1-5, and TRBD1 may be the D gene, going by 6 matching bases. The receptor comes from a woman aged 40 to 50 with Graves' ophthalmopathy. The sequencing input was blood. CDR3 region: CASSRASQGIGNQPQHF. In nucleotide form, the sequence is TGTGCCAGCAGTCGCGCCTCACAGGGAATTGGCAATCAGCCCCAGCATTTT.